This TCR beta chain was sequenced for a study of OX40 agonist ivuxolimab in advanced cancers. About the study: Each patient was given ivuxolimab into a vein every 2 weeks, at 0.01 to 10 mg/kg. Findings and caveats of the study: Expanded clones were, on average, more numerous in CD8+ T cells than in CD4+. Both CD4+ and CD8+ T cell populations in blood had undergone clonal expansion by week 6 at 0.1 to 3.0 mg/kg. Patients with a partial response at 0.1-3.0 mg/kg had among the lowest clonal expansion.

Germline V CDR1 and CDR2: SGHDN, FVKESK. The CDR3 is 15 residues long. J was trimmed by 7 bases and V by 1 base; bases with no gene match: 9. Comment on this clone: Antigen: not known.

Only in-frame clones appear in the TCRdb table, and some are missing; sequencing was by immunoSEQ multiplex PCR. The sample carries roughly 35,000 clones, 81% recorded once. The sample in question was CD4+ or CD8+ T cells sorted from blood, obtained in a trial of the OX40 agonist ivuxolimab. The source is an adult with an advanced solid tumor such as melanoma, head and neck, liver or kidney cancer. This chain uses TRBV14 with TRBJ2-7; 8 bases match TRBD2. The CDR3 is CASSQVTGGPGEQYF. CDR3 DNA sequence: TGTGCCAGCAGCCAAGTTACGGGGGGGCCGGGAGAGCAGTACTTC.